This TCR beta chain derives from a study of T-cell reconstitution after alpha-beta-depleted transplantation in children listed by TCRdb under 2016. Notes on the research overall: The study quantitatively tracked T-cell immune reconstitution after TCRalphabeta/CD19-depleted allogeneic hematopoietic cell transplantation in children using TCR repertoire profiling.

As to this clonotype: There is no known antigen for this receptor. No per-base quality is available; no much larger clone lies one base away.

Taken from cysteine to phenylalanine, the CDR3 has 14 residues. CDR3 DNA only is kept here, 42 bases in frame from base 1. V and J lose 4 bases and 5 bases, and a span of 12 bases separates them. Reading the germline V gene gives CDR1 SGHRS and CDR2 YFSETQ. Libraries were constructed by PCR. The listed sequencing device is Illumina HiSeq 2500. TCR library preparation used molecular barcoding, with unique molecular identifiers applied to normalize quantification of the TCRbeta repertoire. The public sequencing data were trimmed at Q25 with fastp and processed into clonotypes with MiXCR by TCRdb, which kept only in-frame beta chains. Each entry merges the rows of one CDR3 protein and shows their most common DNA and genes. For this sample the table gives 150,000 to 250,000 distinct CDR3 sequences, of which roughly 15% were detected only once. The ten top clones hold under 15% of the sample.

The material was PBMCs from the stem cell graft donor, obtained from the stem cell graft. The sequence derives from a human donor who donated a stem cell graft to a child with acute lymphoblastic leukemia. Recombination linked TRBV5-1 to TRBJ2-2; TRBD2 might be the D gene, on 6 matching bases. CDR3 reads: CASSIGTLTGELFF. The DNA sequence follows: TGCGCCAGCAGCATAGGGACTTTGACCGGGGAGCTGTTTTTT.